This TCR delta chain is drawn from a study of gammadelta T cells in human blood (dated by TCRdb to about 2020). On the study overall, not on this receptor specifically: The study reported that microbial exposure appeared to drive polyclonal expansion of innate gamma-delta T cells immediately after birth.

Library preparation used RT-PCR. Sequencing was performed on an Illumina MiSeq. TCRdb reprocessed the public reads with the caller CATT; rows with the same DNA were merged afterwards. The sample table contains about 210 delta-chain clones; only one count was recorded for under 40% of them. In total, the top ten clones hold approximately 45% of the sample. Regarding this clone: What this receptor recognizes is not known. This likely came from a read error, as a far larger clone is one base away.

From the cysteine through the phenylalanine, the CDR3 covers 14 amino acids. CDR3 DNA only is kept here, 42 bases in frame from base 1. From the germline V gene, CDR1 is GEAIGNYY and CDR2 is EKD. Sequenced material: Vgamma9Vdelta2 gamma-delta T cells from cord blood. This clonotype originated in a newborn. The sequence is built from TRDV2 and TRDJ1, with 13 bases aligning to TRDD3. TCRdb is silent on the J gene; assignment here came from matching the DNA to germline. The bases read TGTGCATGTGACACTGGGGGATACGCCGATAAACTCATCTTT. Translated, it gives CACDTGGYADKLIF.